The rows below give T cell receptor beta chains drawn from one sample of a study of neurological immune-mediated disorders. MiXCR, applied by TCRdb to the 5' RACE reads, yields one record per CDR3 protein. The sample lists approximately 37,000 distinct CDR3 sequences, roughly 3.8% occurring once. The sample was PBMCs. The receptors were sampled from a man aged 30-40 years with multiple sclerosis. CDR3s include the opening cysteine and the closing phenylalanine or tryptophan. The D gene is left open where the match is weak.

>-|TRBJ2-7|TRBV20-1
CSARDPIKGYEQYF
>-|TRBJ1-2|TRBV9
CASSETVTHYGYTF
>-|TRBJ1-1|TRBV10-3
CAISGTPNTEAFF
>TRBD1|TRBJ1-2|TRBV7-2
CASSPGTGPYGYTF
>-|TRBJ2-5|TRBV13
CASSLGESGQETQYF
>-|TRBJ1-1|TRBV7-2
CASSDRGAEAFF
>-|TRBJ1-2|TRBV5-1
CASSFYPQRANYGYTF
>-|TRBJ1-2|TRBV6-6
CASSYDSGYGYTF
>-|TRBJ2-3|TRBV5-6
CASSLGVGGTQSTDTQYF
>TRBD1|TRBJ1-1|TRBV11-2
CASRRTGNTEAFF
>TRBD1|TRBJ1-5|TRBV6-6
CASSLDRGGNQPQNF
>-|TRBJ2-2|TRBV29-1
CSVASTGVGELFF
>-|TRBJ1-1|TRBV6-5
CASSSLYLREGEAFF
>-|TRBJ1-1|TRBV29-1
CSVVGRLEAFF
>TRBD1|TRBJ2-1|TRBV14
CASKDRSSNEQFF
>TRBD1|TRBJ1-4|TRBV4-3
CASSQDRTGGGEKLFF
>-|TRBJ1-6|TRBV11-2
CASSLEGDMRSPLNF